The entry that follows covers one TCR beta chain sequence. The antigen remains unidentified. The sample comes from a study of T cell responses to AZD1222 COVID-19 vaccine. J gave up 6 bases and V 6 bases, and 7 bases lay outside the gene matches. The CDR3 runs 13 residues. Study-wide findings and caveats: Following two doses of AZD1222, Spike-specific TCR breadth and depth rose. Donors in the cohort were predominantly white British and more often female, and clonal diversity was possibly underestimated.

Here immunoSEQ multiplex PCR was the method, and the copy in TCRdb shows in-frame clones only, minus some. The data show 110,000 to 150,000 clones, roughly 90% seen once. The chain links TRBV12-3 or TRBV12-4 to TRBJ1-2; 7 bases agree with TRBD1. Sequencing was performed on peripheral blood, taken on day 0 of AZD1222 vaccination. The clonotype originates from an adult in good health. The CDR3 DNA sequence: TGTGCCAGCAGACGCTACAGGGGCCATGGCTACACCTTC. Protein product: CASRRYRGHGYTF.